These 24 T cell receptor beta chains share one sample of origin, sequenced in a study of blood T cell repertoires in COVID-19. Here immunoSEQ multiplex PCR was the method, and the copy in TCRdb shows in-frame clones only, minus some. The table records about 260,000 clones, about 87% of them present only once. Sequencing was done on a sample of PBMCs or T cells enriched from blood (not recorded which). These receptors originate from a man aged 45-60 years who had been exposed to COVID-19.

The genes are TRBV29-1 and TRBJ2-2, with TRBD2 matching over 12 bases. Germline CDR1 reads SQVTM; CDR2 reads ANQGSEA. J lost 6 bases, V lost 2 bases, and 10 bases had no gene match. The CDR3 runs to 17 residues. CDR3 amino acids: CSVENLAGGPPAGELFF. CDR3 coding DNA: TGCAGCGTTGAAAACCTAGCGGGAGGGCCTCCCGCCGGGGAGCTGTTTTTT.

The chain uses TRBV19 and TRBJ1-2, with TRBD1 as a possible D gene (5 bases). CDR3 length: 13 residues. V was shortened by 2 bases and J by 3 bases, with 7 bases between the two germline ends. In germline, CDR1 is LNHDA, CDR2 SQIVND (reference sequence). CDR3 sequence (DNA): TGTGCCAGTAGTATACAAGGGGACTATGGCTACACCTTC. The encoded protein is CASSIQGDYGYTF.

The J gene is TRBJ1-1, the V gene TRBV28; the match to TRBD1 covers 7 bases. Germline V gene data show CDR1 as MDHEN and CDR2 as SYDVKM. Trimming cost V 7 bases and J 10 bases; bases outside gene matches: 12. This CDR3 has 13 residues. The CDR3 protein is CASKTQGDSSAFF. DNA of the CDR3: TGTGCCAGCAAAACGCAGGGGGATAGTTCAGCTTTCTTT.

CDR3 coding DNA: TGCGCCAGCAGCTTGACCCCGGGAGGGTTCTACAATGAGCAGTTCTTC. Translating it yields CASSLTPGGFYNEQFF. The chain uses TRBV5-1 and TRBJ2-1; 8 positions match TRBD2. The CDR3 extends over 16 amino acids. V lost 1 base, J lost 3 bases, and 6 bases stayed unmatched. The germline CDR1 and CDR2 sequences are SGHRS and YFSETQ.

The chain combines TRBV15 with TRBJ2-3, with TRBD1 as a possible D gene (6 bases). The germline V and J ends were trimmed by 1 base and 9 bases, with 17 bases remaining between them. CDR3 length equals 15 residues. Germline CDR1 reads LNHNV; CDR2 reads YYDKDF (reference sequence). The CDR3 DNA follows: TGTGCCACCAGCAGAGGAGGGGGAGAAGGGCGGACGCAGTATTTT. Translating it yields CATSRGGGEGRTQYF.

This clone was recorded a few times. The CDR3 nucleotides are TGTGCCAGCAGCGCCCTCTCTGCAGCGGCTGGTACGCAGTATTTT. This codes for CASSALSAAAGTQYF. The chain recombines TRBV7-9 with TRBJ2-3; possible D gene TRBD2, 5 bases. This CDR3 has 15 amino acids. Germline CDR1 reads SEHNR; CDR2 reads FQNEAQ (reference sequence). V dropped 5 bases and J dropped 8 bases, with 20 bases sitting between them.

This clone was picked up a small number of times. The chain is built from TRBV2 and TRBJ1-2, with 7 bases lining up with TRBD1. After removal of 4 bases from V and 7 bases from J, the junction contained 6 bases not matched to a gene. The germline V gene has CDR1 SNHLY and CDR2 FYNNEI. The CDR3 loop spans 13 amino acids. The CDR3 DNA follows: TGTGCCAGCAGTGTCGAGACAGGGCCTGGCTACACCTTC. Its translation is CASSVETGPGYTF.

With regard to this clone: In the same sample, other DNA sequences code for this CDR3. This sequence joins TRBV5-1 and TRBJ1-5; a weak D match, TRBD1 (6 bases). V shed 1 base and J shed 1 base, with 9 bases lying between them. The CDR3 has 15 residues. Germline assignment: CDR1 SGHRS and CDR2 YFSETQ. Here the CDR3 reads CASSLTGLSNQPQHF. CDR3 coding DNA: TGCGCCAGCAGCTTGACAGGGTTGAGCAATCAGCCCCAGCATTTT.

The chain's CDR3 is CASGTGTFLNGYTF. The CDR3, as DNA: TGTGCCAGCGGAACCGGGACATTCTTGAATGGCTACACCTTC. The chain joins TRBV2 to TRBJ1-2, with D perhaps matching TRBD1 (6 bases). The V end lost 8 bases, the J end lost 6 bases, and 19 bases lay between the germline ends. The CDR3 contains 14 residues. CDR1 and CDR2 (germline): SNHLY, FYNNEI. Using reference TRBV2 and TRBJ1-2 for the parts outside the CDR3, the full variable domain is EPEVTQTPSHQVTQMGQEVILRCVPISNHLYFYWYRQILGQKVEFLVSFYNNEISEKSEIFDDQFSVERPDGSNFTLKIRSTKLEDSAMYFCASGTGTFLNGYTFGSGTRLTVV.

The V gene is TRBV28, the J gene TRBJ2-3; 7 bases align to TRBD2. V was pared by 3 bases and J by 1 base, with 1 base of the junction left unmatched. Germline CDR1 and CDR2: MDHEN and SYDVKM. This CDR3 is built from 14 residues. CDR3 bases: TGTGCCAGCAGTTTGGGACTACGCACAGATACGCAGTATTTT. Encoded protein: CASSLGLRTDTQYF. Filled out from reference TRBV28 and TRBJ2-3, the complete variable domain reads DVKVTQSSRYLVKRTGEKVFLECVQDMDHENMFWYRQDPGLGLRLIYFSYDVKMKEKGDIPEGYSVSREKKERFSLILESASTNQTSMYLCASSLGLRTDTQYFGPGTRLTVL.

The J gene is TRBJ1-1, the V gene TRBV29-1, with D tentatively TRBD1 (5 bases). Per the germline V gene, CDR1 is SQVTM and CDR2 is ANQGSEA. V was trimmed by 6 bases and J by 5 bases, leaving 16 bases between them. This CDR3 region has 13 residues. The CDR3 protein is CSVEGRVRTEAFF. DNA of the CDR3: TGCAGCGTCGAGGGGAGGGTAAGGACTGAAGCTTTCTTT.

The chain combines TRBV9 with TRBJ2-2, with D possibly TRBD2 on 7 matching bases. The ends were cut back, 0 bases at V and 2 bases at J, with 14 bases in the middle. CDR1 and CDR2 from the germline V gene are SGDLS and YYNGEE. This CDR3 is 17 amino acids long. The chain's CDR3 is CASSVVGGLGNTGELFF. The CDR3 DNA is TGTGCCAGCAGCGTAGTGGGGGGGCTCGGAAACACCGGGGAGCTGTTTTTT.

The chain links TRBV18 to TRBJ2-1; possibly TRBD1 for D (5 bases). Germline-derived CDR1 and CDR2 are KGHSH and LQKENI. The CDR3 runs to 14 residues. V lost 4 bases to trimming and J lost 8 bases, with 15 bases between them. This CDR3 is CASSRRSGIYEQFF. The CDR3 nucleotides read TGTGCCAGCTCACGACGGTCAGGGATTTATGAGCAGTTCTTC.

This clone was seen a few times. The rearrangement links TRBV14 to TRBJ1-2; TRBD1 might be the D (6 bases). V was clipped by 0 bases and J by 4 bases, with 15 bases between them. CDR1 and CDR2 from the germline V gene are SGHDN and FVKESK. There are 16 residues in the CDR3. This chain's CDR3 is CASSQDLAGVGYGYTF. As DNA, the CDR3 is TGTGCCAGCAGCCAAGATCTTGCAGGGGTGGGCTATGGCTACACCTTC.

The CDR3 loop reads CASSLGGAGSETQYF. CDR3 DNA sequence: TGTGCCAGTAGTCTCGGGGGGGCAGGGTCAGAGACCCAGTACTTC. This rearrangement joins TRBV19 to TRBJ2-5; 8 nucleotides align to TRBD2. Germline CDR1 reads LNHDA; CDR2 reads SQIVND (reference sequence). This CDR3 is built from 15 residues. V trimming: 5 bases; J trimming: 4 bases; junction bases outside the gene matches: 9.

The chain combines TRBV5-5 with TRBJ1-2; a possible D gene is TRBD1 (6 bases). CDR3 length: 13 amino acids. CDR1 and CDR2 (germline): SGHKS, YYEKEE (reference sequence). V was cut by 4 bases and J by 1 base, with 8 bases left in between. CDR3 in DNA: TGTGCCAGCAGCCCGGACAGTAACTATGGCTACACCTTC. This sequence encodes CASSPDSNYGYTF.

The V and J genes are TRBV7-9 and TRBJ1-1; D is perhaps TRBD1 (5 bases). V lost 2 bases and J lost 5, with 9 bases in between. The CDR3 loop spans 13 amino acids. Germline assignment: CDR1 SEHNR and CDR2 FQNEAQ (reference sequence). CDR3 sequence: CASSLRGGTEAFF. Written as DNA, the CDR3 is TGTGCCAGCAGCTTAAGGGGAGGTACTGAAGCTTTCTTT.

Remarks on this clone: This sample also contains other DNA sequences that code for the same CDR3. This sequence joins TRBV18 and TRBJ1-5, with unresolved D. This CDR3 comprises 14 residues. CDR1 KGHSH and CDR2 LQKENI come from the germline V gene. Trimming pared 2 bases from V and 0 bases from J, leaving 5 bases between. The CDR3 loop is CASSPSYSNQPQHF. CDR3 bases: TGTGCCAGCTCACCATCGTATAGCAATCAGCCCCAGCATTTT.

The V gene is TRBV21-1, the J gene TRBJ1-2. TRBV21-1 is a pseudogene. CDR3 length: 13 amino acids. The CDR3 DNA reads TGTGCCAGCAGCAGACTGGAGGGTCCGGGCTACACCTTC. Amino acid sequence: CASSRLEGPGYTF.

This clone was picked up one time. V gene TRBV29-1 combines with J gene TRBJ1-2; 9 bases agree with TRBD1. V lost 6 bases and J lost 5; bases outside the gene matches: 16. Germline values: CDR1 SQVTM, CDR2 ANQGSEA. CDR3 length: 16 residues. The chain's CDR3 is CSVVTPGTGFGYGYTF. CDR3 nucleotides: TGCAGCGTAGTGACTCCCGGGACAGGGTTCGGATATGGCTACACCTTC.

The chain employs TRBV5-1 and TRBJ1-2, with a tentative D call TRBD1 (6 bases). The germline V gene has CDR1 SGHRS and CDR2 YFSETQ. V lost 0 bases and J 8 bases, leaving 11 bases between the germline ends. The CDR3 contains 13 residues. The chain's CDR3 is CASSLEGTRGYTF. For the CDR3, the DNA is TGCGCCAGCAGCTTGGAGGGGACAAGGGGCTACACCTTC.

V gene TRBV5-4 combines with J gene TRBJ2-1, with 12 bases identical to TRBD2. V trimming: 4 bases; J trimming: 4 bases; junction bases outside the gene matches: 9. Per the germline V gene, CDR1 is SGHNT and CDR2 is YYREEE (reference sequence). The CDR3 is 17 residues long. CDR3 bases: TGTGCCAGCAGCCCACACCAGACTAGCGGGGGTTACAATGAGCAGTTCTTC. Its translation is CASSPHQTSGGYNEQFF.

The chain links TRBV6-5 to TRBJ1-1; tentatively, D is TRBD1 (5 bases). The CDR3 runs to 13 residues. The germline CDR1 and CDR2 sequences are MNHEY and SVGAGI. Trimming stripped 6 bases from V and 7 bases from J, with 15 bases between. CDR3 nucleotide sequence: TGTGCCAGCAGCCCGGAAGTAGGACATGAAGCTTTCTTT. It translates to CASSPEVGHEAFF.

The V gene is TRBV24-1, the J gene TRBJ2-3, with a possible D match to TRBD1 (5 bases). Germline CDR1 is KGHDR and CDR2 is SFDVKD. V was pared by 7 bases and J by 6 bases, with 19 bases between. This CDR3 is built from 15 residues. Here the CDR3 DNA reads TGTGCCACCAGCATCACAGGTCAATTACAGGATACGCAGTATTTT. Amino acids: CATSITGQLQDTQYF.